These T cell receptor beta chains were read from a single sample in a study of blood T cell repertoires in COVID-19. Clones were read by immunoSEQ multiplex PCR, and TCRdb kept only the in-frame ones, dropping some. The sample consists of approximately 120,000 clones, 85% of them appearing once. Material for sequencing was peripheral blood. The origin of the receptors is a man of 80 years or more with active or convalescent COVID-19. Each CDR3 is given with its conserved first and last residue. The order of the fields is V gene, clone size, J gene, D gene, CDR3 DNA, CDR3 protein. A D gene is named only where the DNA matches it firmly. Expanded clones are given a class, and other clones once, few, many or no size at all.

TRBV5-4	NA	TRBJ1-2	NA	TGTGCCAGCAGCTTGGGTAGGAGCGTGAACTATGGCTACACCTTC	CASSLGRSVNYGYTF
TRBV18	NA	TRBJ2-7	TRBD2	TGTGCCAGCTCACCACCACCCGGATCGGGACTAGCGAACTACGAGCAGTACTTC	CASSPPPGSGLANYEQYF
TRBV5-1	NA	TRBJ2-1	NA	TGCGCCAGCTCGGGAGCGGACAGGACCCCCTCCTACAATGAGCAGTTCTTC	CASSGADRTPSYNEQFF
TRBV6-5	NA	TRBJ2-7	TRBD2	TGTGCCAGCAGTAGGAGGGAGGGCCCCTACGAGCAGTACTTC	CASSRREGPYEQYF
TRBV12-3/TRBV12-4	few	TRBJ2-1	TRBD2	TGTGCCAGCAGAACTAGCGGCTCGAATGAGCAGTTCTTC	CASRTSGSNEQFF
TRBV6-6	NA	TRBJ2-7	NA	TGTGCCAGCAGTCCAGGAGGCGGGACAGATCTCTCCTACGAGCAGTACTTC	CASSPGGGTDLSYEQYF
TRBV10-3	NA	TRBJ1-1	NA	TGTGCCATCAGTAAAGGACAGTCCTACACTGAAGCTTTCTTT	CAISKGQSYTEAFF
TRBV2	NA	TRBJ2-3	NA	TGTGCCAGCAGCGTGGACAGAGGCACAGATACGCAGTATTTT	CASSVDRGTDTQYF
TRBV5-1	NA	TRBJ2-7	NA	TGCGCCAGCAGCTTAGCAACCGAGGGCTACGAGCAGTACTTC	CASSLATEGYEQYF
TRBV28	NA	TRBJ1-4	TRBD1	TGTGCCAGCAGTCCCCTCGGGAGGACAGGGGAGGATGAAAAACTGTTTTTT	CASSPLGRTGEDEKLFF
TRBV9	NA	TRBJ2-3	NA	TGTGCCAGCAGCGGAGAAGGTTGGAGTCAAACGCAGTATTTT	CASSGEGWSQTQYF
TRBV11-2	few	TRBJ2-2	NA	TGTGCCAGCAGCTCCCTCGCGGGGACTAACACCGGGGAGCTGTTTTTT	CASSSLAGTNTGELFF
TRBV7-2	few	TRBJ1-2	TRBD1	TGTGCCAGCAGCTTAGAGGGACAGGGAGGCTACACCTTC	CASSLEGQGGYTF
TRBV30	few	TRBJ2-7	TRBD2	TGTGCCTGGAGTGTCCCCCCCAGACTAGCGAGAACCTACGAGCAGTACTTC	CAWSVPPRLARTYEQYF
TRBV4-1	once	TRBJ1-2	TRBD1	TGCGCCAGCAGCCCCCTTGGGACAGGGGTAGGTGGCTACACCTTC	CASSPLGTGVGGYTF
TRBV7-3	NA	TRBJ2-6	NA	TGTGCCAGCAGCCAGGGTCCAGGGGCTGGGGCCAACGTCCTGACTTTC	CASSQGPGAGANVLTF
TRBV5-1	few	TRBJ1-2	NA	TGCGCCAGCAGCTTGGAAGGCAGGAACTATGGCTACACCTTC	CASSLEGRNYGYTF
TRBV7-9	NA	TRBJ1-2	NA	TGTGCCAGCAGCTTAAACGCGGCGAACTATGGCTACACCTTC	CASSLNAANYGYTF
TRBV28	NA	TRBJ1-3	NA	TGTGCCAGCAGTTTGGCGGGGCCTGGAAACACCATATATTTT	CASSLAGPGNTIYF
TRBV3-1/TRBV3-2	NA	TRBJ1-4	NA	TGTGCCAGCAGCCAGAGGCCGTCCGAAAAACTGTTTTTT	CASSQRPSEKLFF